Listed below are T cell receptor beta chains from one sample, sequenced in a study of CD8 T cells in ankylosing spondylitis. TCRdb reanalysed the 5' RACE reads using MiXCR and keeps one entry per CDR3 protein. The profile covers 300,000 to 350,000 distinct CDR3 sequences, with around a tenth appearing a single time and about a tenth taken by the ten largest. The sequenced sample consisted of blood, either unsorted or a sorted T cell fraction (not recorded which). Receptors originate from a female donor with ankylosing spondylitis or in good health (not recorded which). The CDR3 runs from the conserved cysteine through the conserved F or W. Each record gives: J gene, V gene, clone size, D gene, CDR3 DNA, CDR3 protein. D genes are given only for firm matches. Part of the rows lack a size; the others show once, few, many or a class for expanded clones.

TRBJ2-5 | TRBV9 | NA | NA | TGTGCCAGCAGCGTTACGACAGGACAAGAGACCCAGTACTTC | CASSVTTGQETQYF
TRBJ1-4 | TRBV3-1 | many | TRBD1 | TGTGCCAGCAGCCAGGACAGGGTAGGAAAACTGTTTTTT | CASSQDRVGKLFF
TRBJ1-2 | TRBV3-1 | many | NA | TGTGCCAGCAGCCAAGATCCTGTGGCAGACGGCTACACCTTC | CASSQDPVADGYTF
TRBJ2-1 | TRBV20-1 | few | TRBD1 | TGCAGTGCTAGTTCGGTCGACAGGGGGTACGGCAATGAGCAGTTCTTC | CSASSVDRGYGNEQFF
TRBJ2-7 | TRBV5-1 | many | NA | TGCGCCAGCAGCCGTGGCGACTACGAGCAGTACTTC | CASSRGDYEQYF
TRBJ2-5 | TRBV5-1 | NA | TRBD2 | TGCGCCAGCAGCTTGGGGACTAGCGGGTCTCGTGAGACCCAGTACTTC | CASSLGTSGSRETQYF
TRBJ1-2 | TRBV11-2 | NA | NA | TGTGCCAGCAGCTCGACGGCGGGGGCGCCCTATGGCTACACCTTC | CASSSTAGAPYGYTF
TRBJ1-6 | TRBV7-9 | NA | TRBD1 | TGTGCCAGCAGCTCCGGACAGGGGGCATATTCACCCCTCCACTTT | CASSSGQGAYSPLHF
TRBJ2-1 | TRBV7-2 | many | NA | TGTGCCAGCAGTTTAATGTTAAGCTCCTACAATGAGCAGTTCTTC | CASSLMLSSYNEQFF
TRBJ1-1 | TRBV6-1 | few | NA | TGTGCCAGCAGTAGGGGGGCATTCAGCTCTGGACAGAGGTATGAAGCTTTCTTT | CASSRGAFSSGQRYEAFF
TRBJ2-5 | TRBV5-1 | NA | TRBD2 | TGCGCCCATGGACTAGCGGGGGGGCTGGGTCAAGAGACCCAGTACTTC | CAHGLAGGLGQETQYF
TRBJ2-7 | TRBV27 | few | NA | TGTGCCACCTCCCCGGGGCAGGGGAAAAGGTACGAGCAGTACTTC | CATSPGQGKRYEQYF
TRBJ1-5 | TRBV12-3/TRBV12-4 | NA | TRBD1 | TGTGCCAGCAGTTTGACAGGGGGTCCCTTCCAGCCCCAGCATTTT | CASSLTGGPFQPQHF
TRBJ2-5 | TRBV5-1 | many | NA | TGCGCCAGCAATTGGGCGGGACCTCAAGAGACCCAGTACTTC | CASNWAGPQETQYF
TRBJ2-3 | TRBV12-3/TRBV12-4 | few | NA | TGTGCCACGGCGGCCGGTCTCAGGACGACAGATACGCAGTATTTT | CATAAGLRTTDTQYF
TRBJ1-3 | TRBV28 | NA | TRBD1 | TGTGCCAGCAGACGACAGGGTGGTGGAAACACCATATATTTT | CASRRQGGGNTIYF
TRBJ2-7 | TRBV5-1 | few | NA | TGCGCCAGCAGCTCCTGGGGGGAGAACTACGAGCAGTACTTC | CASSSWGENYEQYF
TRBJ2-1 | TRBV9 | few | TRBD2 | TGTGCCAGCAGCGTAGGAAGCGGGGGTACCTACAATGAGCAGTTCTTC | CASSVGSGGTYNEQFF